This T cell receptor (beta chain) was sequenced in a study of OX40 agonist ivuxolimab in advanced cancers. A note on the overall study: Ivuxolimab, which targeted the costimulatory receptor OX40 (CD134), was an agonistic, fully human IgG2 monoclonal antibody. Peripheral TCRbeta sequencing was intended to test whether TCR sequence diversity was altered and clonal T-cell expansion was caused by ivuxolimab. Intravenous ivuxolimab was administered to patients every 2 weeks at six dose levels: 0.01, 0.1, 0.3, 1.5, 3 and 10 mg/kg. The paper describes the monotherapy dose-escalation part (N = 52 patients) of the phase I trial of ivuxolimab. Among the approximately 50 dose-escalation patients, 19 had hepatocellular carcinoma, 15 or so melanoma, 9 renal cell carcinoma and 9 head and neck cancer. A male proportion of under 85% and a mean age of 60 years, ranging from 23 to 79, were recorded for the dose-escalation cohort. Patients were allowed to have had prior anti-PD-1, anti-PD-L1 or anti-CTLA-4 therapy, and around 37% of the dose-escalation patients had previously received checkpoint inhibitors. Partial responses were achieved by three dose-escalation patients, of whom one had hepatocellular carcinoma and two had cutaneous melanoma. What the work shows at the level of the full study, not this receptor alone: Antigen specificity was not determined for the clonally expanded peripheral T cells. Low levels of normalized T-cell clonal expansion were also seen in some patients who did not respond. After ivuxolimab, more expanded clones were found on average in CD8+ T cells than in CD4+ T cells. In the 0.1-3.0 mg/kg groups, partial responders had among the lowest normalized peripheral clonal expansion, particularly in CD8+ T cells. Clonal expansion of both CD4+ and CD8+ blood T cells was observed from baseline to week 6 at doses 0.1 to 3.0 mg/kg.

A note on this clone: Its antigen is unknown. There are no base qualities to consult, and no much larger clone falls within one base.

To sequence the TCRbeta CDR3 region, genomic DNA was isolated from the sorted cells. The immunoSEQ Assay was used for sequencing of TCRbeta CDR3 regions. TCRdb stores this immuneACCESS table with in-frame sequences only. Part of the clones is absent; in the studies checked, under half of the shortfall reflects unresolved V genes, and no reason is known for the rest. Present in this sample are roughly 60,000 clones, just under 85% of which were seen just once. The ten most abundant clones make up roughly 3.5% of the sample. The CDR3 holds 12 amino acids from the cysteine to the phenylalanine. Here the CDR3 DNA is all that survives: 36 bases in frame from base 1. The germline ends are 7 bases apart after V is trimmed by 4 bases and J by 6 bases. The germline V gene gives CDR1 as SNHLY and CDR2 as FYNNEI. Patients with autoimmune disease history or receiving systemic immunosuppression were excluded from the trial. Peripheral blood for TCR sequencing was collected from all dose cohorts at baseline, on cycle 4 day 1, and on cycle 7 day 1. Samples were obtained from an open-label, multicenter, first-in-human phase I dose-escalation trial of ivuxolimab. Adults with locally advanced or metastatic head and neck squamous cell, hepatocellular, melanoma or renal cell carcinoma were enrolled in the trial. CD4+ and CD8+ T cells were sorted separately from peripheral blood before TCR sequencing.

The specimen comprised CD4+ or CD8+ T cells sorted from blood, sampled in a trial of the OX40 agonist ivuxolimab. The receptor's source is an adult with an advanced solid tumor such as melanoma, head and neck, liver or kidney cancer. This sequence uses TRBV2 and TRBJ2-1; TRBD1 is possibly the D segment (6 matching bases). The DNA sequence follows: TGTGCCAGCAGTGTAGGGGGCAATGAGCAGTTCTTC. Protein translation: CASSVGGNEQFF. Outside the CDR3, residues come from the reference TRBV2 and TRBJ2-1 proteins, so the full variable domain is: EPEVTQTPSHQVTQMGQEVILRCVPISNHLYFYWYRQILGQKVEFLVSFYNNEISEKSEIFDDQFSVERPDGSNFTLKIRSTKLEDSAMYFCASSVGGNEQFFGPGTRLTVL.